Presented here are 20 T cell receptor beta chains from one specimen sequenced in a study of blood T cell repertoires in COVID-19. Sequenced by immunoSEQ multiplex PCR; TCRdb stores in-frame clones only, minus some. This table has around 220,000 clones, roughly 80% appearing once. The specimen was peripheral blood. The receptor set was obtained from a woman at least 80 years old with acute or convalescent COVID-19.

This clone was detected once. The chain joins TRBV18 to TRBJ1-3; D perhaps matches TRBD1 (5 bases). Germline values: CDR1 KGHSH, CDR2 LQKENI. Trimming took 0 bases from V and 0 from J, leaving 12 bases between them. This CDR3 region has 17 residues. The CDR3 loop is CASSPPQGSNSGNTIYF. The CDR3 nucleotides are TGTGCCAGCTCACCACCGCAGGGCTCAAACTCTGGAAACACCATATATTTT.

The chain uses TRBV10-1 and TRBJ2-7; 8 bases agree with TRBD1. The V and J ends lost 6 bases and 2 bases, in that order; junction bases with no gene match: 3. The CDR3 is made up of 13 amino acids. CDR1 is WNHNN and CDR2 is SYGVQD in the germline V gene (reference sequence). The CDR3 coding sequence is TGCGCCAGCAGCCGGGACAGGACCTACGAGCAGTACTTC. Translation: CASSRDRTYEQYF.

The rearrangement joins TRBV27 to TRBJ2-7; TRBD1 matches at 10 bases. CDR3 size: 15 residues. The germline V gene has CDR1 MNHEY and CDR2 SMNVEV (reference sequence). V shed 5 bases, J shed 4 bases, and the junction held 8 bases outside the gene matches. CDR3 coding DNA: TGTGCCAGCAGTGCGACAGGGGGCCTTTCGTACGAGCAGTACTTC. Its translation is CASSATGGLSYEQYF.

The chain carries TRBV18 and TRBJ2-3; no clear D. V shed 2 bases and J shed 0 bases, with 12 bases lying between them. Germline V CDR1 and CDR2: KGHSH, LQKENI. The CDR3 totals 16 residues. The CDR3 loop is CASSPESDPSTDTQYF. CDR3 nucleotide sequence: TGTGCCAGCTCACCAGAGAGCGACCCTAGCACAGATACGCAGTATTTT.

The rearrangement links TRBV18 to TRBJ2-7, with a weak D call TRBD1 (6 bases). Trimming stripped 1 base from V and 0 bases from J, with 16 bases between. This CDR3 spans 17 amino acids. Germline CDR1 is KGHSH and CDR2 is LQKENI. The CDR3 DNA follows: TGTGCCAGCTCACCACAGTTGCAGGGGTCAAGCTCCTACGAGCAGTACTTC. This translates into CASSPQLQGSSSYEQYF. The entire variable domain, with the rest obtained from reference TRBV18 and TRBJ2-7, is as follows: NAGVMQNPRHLVRRRGQEARLRCSPMKGHSHVYWYRQLPEEGLKFMVYLQKENIIDESGMPKERFSAEFPKEGPSILRIQQVVRGDSAAYFCASSPQLQGSSSYEQYFGPGTRLTVT.

The chain joins TRBV19 to TRBJ2-7; tentative D call: TRBD2 (5 bases). Trimming cost V 5 bases and J 5 bases, with 16 bases left between them. Germline values: CDR1 LNHDA, CDR2 SQIVND (reference sequence). The CDR3 totals 14 residues. The CDR3 nucleotides read TGTGCCAGTAGTCCGCGGACTGACGGGAACGAGCAGTACTTC. It is translated as CASSPRTDGNEQYF.

This chain links TRBV11-2 with TRBJ2-7; possible D gene TRBD2, 6 bases. Trimming removed 2 bases from V and 7 bases from J, with 18 bases in between. This CDR3 comprises 15 residues. In germline, CDR1 is SGHAT, CDR2 FQNNGV. The DNA for the CDR3 is TGTGCCAGCAGCTTACCGAGACAGCCCCGGGGGGAGCAGTACTTC. It translates to CASSLPRQPRGEQYF.

The J gene is TRBJ2-7, the V gene TRBV5-5, with a tentative D call TRBD2 (6 bases). Trimming shortened V by 0 bases and J by 4 bases, and 8 bases separated the two germline ends. The CDR3 is 13 residues long. Germline V gene data show CDR1 as SGHKS and CDR2 as YYEKEE (reference sequence). The CDR3 region has the DNA TGTGCCAGCAGCTTGGCGGGAGTATACGAGCAGTACTTC. It codes for CASSLAGVYEQYF.

The V call is TRBV11-3, the J call TRBJ2-2; 10 bases are a match to TRBD1. The V and J ends lost 0 bases and 4 bases, in that order; junction bases with no gene match: 5. The CDR3 totals 17 residues. Germline CDR1 SGHNT, CDR2 YENEEA. The CDR3 region has the DNA TGTGCCAGCAGCTTAGAAGGGGGGACAGGGGCCACCGGGGAGCTGTTTTTT. This translates into CASSLEGGTGATGELFF.

The gene calls are TRBV5-8 and TRBJ1-4; 9 bases are shared with TRBD1. The V gene's germline CDR1 is SGHTS and CDR2 YDEGEE. The length of the CDR3 is 17 residues. V was pared by 0 bases and J by 4 bases, with 7 bases of the junction left unmatched. The CDR3 region has the DNA TGTGCCAGCAGCTTGGCCGGGACAGGGTCTTTTAATGAAAAACTGTTTTTT. Protein: CASSLAGTGSFNEKLFF.

The V call is TRBV11-3, the J call TRBJ2-3; 7 bases agree with TRBD1. V lost 4 bases and J lost 6; bases outside the gene matches: 4. CDR1 is SGHNT, CDR2 YENEEA, per germline. The CDR3 is 13 amino acids. The CDR3 region is CASSSGTADTQYF. CDR3 coding DNA: TGTGCCAGCAGCTCAGGGACAGCCGATACGCAGTATTTT.

This clone was seen a few times. The chain combines TRBV7-2 with TRBJ2-3; 11 bases line up with TRBD2. V shed 5 bases, J shed 0 bases, and the junction held 4 bases outside the gene matches. CDR1 is SGHTA and CDR2 is FQGNSA in the germline V gene. The CDR3 totals 16 residues. The DNA of the CDR3 is TGTGCCAGCAGCGTACGACTAGCGGGGAGCACAGATACGCAGTATTTT. Its protein is CASSVRLAGSTDTQYF. The full variable domain, completed using reference TRBV7-2 and TRBJ2-3, is GAGVSQSPSNKVTEKGKDVELRCDPISGHTALYWYRQSLGQGLEFLIYFQGNSAPDKSGLPSDRFSAERTGGSVSTLTIQRTQQEDSAVYLCASSVRLAGSTDTQYFGPGTRLTVL.

The V gene is TRBV6-2 or TRBV6-3, the J gene TRBJ1-2, with TRBD1 matching over 11 bases. The CDR3 contains 17 residues. CDR1 is MNHEY and CDR2 is SVGEGT in the germline V gene. V shed 0 bases, J shed 8 bases, and the junction held 11 bases outside the gene matches. Written as DNA, the CDR3 is TGTGCCAGCAGTTACTCCGCAAGGGACAGGGGGATTTTCGGCTACACCTTC. Its protein is CASSYSARDRGIFGYTF.

The rearrangement links TRBV24-1 to TRBJ1-2, with 11 bases fitting TRBD1. V dropped 3 bases and J dropped 7; count of bases not matched to a gene: 6. The CDR3 has 15 residues. The V gene's germline CDR1 is KGHDR and CDR2 SFDVKD. The CDR3 DNA reads as TGTGCCACCAGTGATATACGGACAGGGGGCCTTGGCTACACCTTC. This translates into CATSDIRTGGLGYTF.

This rearrangement joins TRBV9 to TRBJ2-7; 7 nucleotides align to TRBD2. Germline CDR1 is SGDLS and CDR2 is YYNGEE. The V segment lost 4 bases and the J segment 2 bases; nucleotides outside the gene matches: 6. The CDR3 has 14 amino acids. The CDR3 spells CASSPQAGAYEQYF. CDR3 bases: TGTGCCAGCAGCCCCCAGGCGGGGGCCTACGAGCAGTACTTC.

The chain couples TRBV12-3 or TRBV12-4 to TRBJ1-1, with D perhaps matching TRBD1 (6 bases). The CDR3 totals 13 residues. V was clipped by 4 bases and J by 4 bases, with 10 bases between them. The CDR3 sequence is CASSSGALTEAFF. Written as DNA, the CDR3 is TGTGCCAGCAGTTCAGGGGCGCTCACTGAAGCTTTCTTT.

V and J are TRBV28 and TRBJ2-1; TRBD2 agrees at 11 bases. Germline V gene lookup returns CDR1 MDHEN and CDR2 SYDVKM. The CDR3 runs 17 residues. Trimming at V came to 9 bases and at J to 0 bases, leaving 10 bases not matched to a gene. CDR3 region: CASTSSGRPTSYNEQFF. In DNA form, the CDR3 reads TGTGCCAGTACATCTAGCGGGAGGCCCACCTCCTACAATGAGCAGTTCTTC.

The chain uses TRBV2 and TRBJ2-1; 7 nucleotides match TRBD1. Germline-derived CDR1 and CDR2 are SNHLY and FYNNEI. The CDR3 is 15 residues long. With 5 bases clipped from V and 2 bases from J, the junction kept 6 bases outside the gene matches. Here the CDR3 reads CASSSDRAPYNEQFF. The CDR3 region has the DNA TGTGCCAGCAGTTCCGACAGGGCCCCCTACAATGAGCAGTTCTTC.

This clone was seen a few times. This sequence joins TRBV5-1 and TRBJ1-4; D may be TRBD1 (6 bases). Germline V gene lookup returns CDR1 SGHRS and CDR2 YFSETQ. With 0 bases removed from V and 8 bases from J, the gap between germline ends came to 17 bases. CDR3 length equals 16 residues. CDR3: CASSLDGGAGLEKLFF. The CDR3 DNA reads as TGCGCCAGCAGCTTGGATGGGGGGGCTGGTTTGGAAAAACTGTTTTTT.

This clone was observed a few times. The J gene is TRBJ2-7, the V gene TRBV30, with 7 bases fitting TRBD2. V lost 1 base and J lost 4; bases outside the gene matches: 4. The germline gives CDR1 GTSNPN, CDR2 SVGIG (reference sequence). CDR3 size: 13 residues. The CDR3 DNA reads as TGTGCCTGGAGTGAGGGAGGGATTTACGAGCAGTACTTC. Its protein is CAWSEGGIYEQYF.